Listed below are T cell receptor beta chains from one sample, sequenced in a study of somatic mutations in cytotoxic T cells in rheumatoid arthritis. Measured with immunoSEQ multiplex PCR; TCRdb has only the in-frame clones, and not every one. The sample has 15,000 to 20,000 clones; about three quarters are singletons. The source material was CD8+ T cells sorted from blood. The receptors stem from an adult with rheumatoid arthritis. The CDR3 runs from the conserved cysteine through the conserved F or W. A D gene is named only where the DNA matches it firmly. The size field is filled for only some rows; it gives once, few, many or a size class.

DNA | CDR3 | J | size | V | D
TGTGCCAGTAGTATAGGTTTCGGGAGGGGCTATGGCTACACCTTC | CASSIGFGRGYGYTF | TRBJ1-2 | NA | TRBV19 | NA
TGTGCCAGCAGTGGAGGATGGGAGGTGAACACTGAAGCTTTCTTT | CASSGGWEVNTEAFF | TRBJ1-1 | NA | TRBV2 | NA
TGCGCCAGCAGCCAAACAGGGACTTCATTGGTTTCACCCCTCCACTTT | CASSQTGTSLVSPLHF | TRBJ1-6 | NA | TRBV4-1 | NA
TGTGCCAGCAGTGAGGCTGTCAGTAATGAAAAACTGTTTTTT | CASSEAVSNEKLFF | TRBJ1-4 | NA | TRBV25-1 | NA
TGTGCCACCAGCAGCTACTACTACGAGCAGTACTTC | CATSSYYYEQYF | TRBJ2-7 | NA | TRBV15 | NA
TGTGCCAGCAGTGACGTAGCTTCCACCGGGGAGCTGTTTTTT | CASSDVASTGELFF | TRBJ2-2 | NA | TRBV6-4 | NA
TGTGCCAGCAGCTTAGATAAACCGGGACAGGTGAACACTGAAGCTTTCTTT | CASSLDKPGQVNTEAFF | TRBJ1-1 | NA | TRBV11-3 | TRBD1
TGTGCCAGCAGATCGGGACAGGGGGAAGGCTACACCTTC | CASRSGQGEGYTF | TRBJ1-2 | NA | TRBV13 | TRBD1
TGTGCCAGCAGCGAGGGAGTAGCCAAAAACATTCAGTACTTC | CASSEGVAKNIQYF | TRBJ2-4 | NA | TRBV11-2 | NA
TGTGCCAGTGGAGTGGTGTCCGCTGACTCTGGAAACACCATATATTTT | CASGVVSADSGNTIYF | TRBJ1-3 | NA | TRBV19 | NA
TGTGCCAGCAGTTACGCAGGGGGGGGTAGGGCTGAAGCTTTCTTT | CASSYAGGGRAEAFF | TRBJ1-1 | NA | TRBV6-6 | TRBD1
TGCAGCGCTCCCCTACAAGGGACTGAAGCTTTCTTT | CSAPLQGTEAFF | TRBJ1-1 | medium-sized | TRBV29-1 | NA
TGTGCTAGTGGTTTGGCCCCTTTGGTTGCCCAGTACTTC | CASGLAPLVAQYF | TRBJ2-5 | NA | TRBV12-5 | NA
TGCAGCGTTGGAGGTTTCGGGGATTCTGGAAACACCATATATTTT | CSVGGFGDSGNTIYF | TRBJ1-3 | once | TRBV29-1 | NA
TGTGCCAGTTGGACAGGGAATTACAATGAGCAGTTCTTC | CASWTGNYNEQFF | TRBJ2-1 | NA | TRBV2 | TRBD1
TGCAGCGTCCTAGGGGGGGCAGCCAAAAACATTCAGTACTTC | CSVLGGAAKNIQYF | TRBJ2-4 | NA | TRBV29-1 | NA
TGCAGCGCGAATTTCGCCTCCTACGAGCAGTACTTC | CSANFASYEQYF | TRBJ2-7 | NA | TRBV29-1 | NA
TGTGCCAGCAGCGCATCCCCGGGCAGCAATCAGCCCCAGCATTTT | CASSASPGSNQPQHF | TRBJ1-5 | few | TRBV7-9 | NA
TGTGCCAGCAGCCACGGCGGTGGGGAGCAGTACTTC | CASSHGGGEQYF | TRBJ2-7 | NA | TRBV11-2 | NA
TGTGCCAGCAGTCCCCTTGGAGAGTACAATGAGCAGTTCTTC | CASSPLGEYNEQFF | TRBJ2-1 | NA | TRBV28 | NA
TGTGCCAGCAGCTCTCCCCCTAGCACAGATACGCAGTATTTT | CASSSPPSTDTQYF | TRBJ2-3 | NA | TRBV5-6 | NA
TGTGCCAGCAGCTCGACAGGGGCAGATGAGCAGTTCTTC | CASSSTGADEQFF | TRBJ2-1 | NA | TRBV5-6 | TRBD1
TGTGCCAGCAGTTTGGGACAGGGATATCAGCCCCAGCATTTT | CASSLGQGYQPQHF | TRBJ1-5 | few | TRBV28 | TRBD1
TGTGCCAGCAGTATCCGATCCAGGGTTAACACTGAAGCTTTCTTT | CASSIRSRVNTEAFF | TRBJ1-1 | NA | TRBV28 | NA
TGTGCCAGCATCCCTTCGGCAGACGGCGGGGAGCTGTTTTTT | CASIPSADGGELFF | TRBJ2-2 | NA | TRBV28 | NA
TGTGCCAGCTCACCCGGGACAGATGAAGCTTTCTTT | CASSPGTDEAFF | TRBJ1-1 | few | TRBV18 | TRBD1
TGTGCCAGCAGCGCGATCAATCAGCCCCAGCATTTT | CASSAINQPQHF | TRBJ1-5 | NA | TRBV5-6 | NA
TGTGCCAGTAGTATAGGGGGAGACAGCTACGAGCAGTACTTC | CASSIGGDSYEQYF | TRBJ2-7 | NA | TRBV19 | NA
TGCAGCGGGAGGGGGATTAATGAGCAGTTCTTC | CSGRGINEQFF | TRBJ2-1 | NA | TRBV29-1 | NA
TGCAGCGCAGGACAGGGGAACACTGAAGCTTTCTTT | CSAGQGNTEAFF | TRBJ1-1 | few | TRBV29-1 | TRBD1
TGTGCCAGCAGCCCCCGGGGCCCTGACTCTGGGGCCAACGTCCTGACTTTC | CASSPRGPDSGANVLTF | TRBJ2-6 | NA | TRBV4-2 | NA
TGTGCCAGCAGCTTAGGGTGGGGACTAGCGGGAGGGAATGAGCAGTTCTTC | CASSLGWGLAGGNEQFF | TRBJ2-1 | NA | TRBV7-9 | TRBD2
TGTGCCAGCAGCTTGTACATCCAGGGTATCAATCAGCCCCAGCATTTT | CASSLYIQGINQPQHF | TRBJ1-5 | NA | TRBV5-5 | NA